This TCR beta chain was profiled in a study of human versus mouse CDR3 diversity and MHC coevolution. The data were produced by immunoSEQ multiplex PCR, yet TCRdb's version contains in-frame clones alone and is incomplete. Of about 73,000 clones in the sample, less than 95% are singletons; the top ten hold less than 0.19%. Comment on this clone: Its specificity is unknown.

General study points: About 1.6 million TCR beta clonotypes were estimated for humans, the largest repertoire.

Trimming took off 3 bases at V and 2 bases at J, with 10 bases between the two ends. Germline loops: CDR1 MDHEN, CDR2 SYDVKM. This CDR3 is built from 14 residues. Sequenced: naive CD4+ T cells from blood. Subset described: CD45RO-negative CD62L-positive naive CD4 T cells. The chain has TRBV28 and TRBJ2-5; the D gene is possibly TRBD1 (5 bases). The TCR sequence derives from a person aged 30 to 69 in good health. For the CDR3, the DNA is TGTGCCAGCAGTTTGGCACGGACACAAGAGACCCAGTACTTC. Its protein is CASSLARTQETQYF.